This TCR beta chain was documented in a study of blood T cells in healthy people across ages (dated by TCRdb to the mid-2010s). For context, the study as a whole: In model experiments, template switching captured roughly one uniquely barcoded TCR beta cDNA molecule for every two T cells. Using deep sequencing normalized with unique cDNA molecular identifiers, the study measured how TCR beta repertoire diversity changes with age. For two donors (one aged 18 to 29 and one aged 80 or older), the study analyzed two additional independent replicas of 1 million unique cDNA reads from the same blood draw. Donors were grouped into four age groups: young (average approximately 15 years), middle-aged (roughly 37), aged (around 66) and long-lived (approximately 75). To avoid experimental bias, donors of different ages were randomly spread across the sequencing lanes.

About this clonotype: Its antigen is unknown. No quality values exist for individual bases; no much larger clone is one base distant.

Beyond this particular receptor, the publication reports: The CMV infection status of donors was not known, potentially confounding age-related changes in expanded clonotypes. Estimates of total diversity based on one million sequenced T cells were regarded as lower bounds and as underestimates. Compared with the aged group, the long-lived group had more naive CD4+ T cells, fewer expanded clones and increased TCR diversity, suggesting age selection. There was a strong correlation between observed TCR beta diversity and the percentage of naive T cells measured by flow cytometry. Because profiling used bulk unsorted PBMCs, naive and antigen-experienced compartments could not be compared conclusively. Observed TCR beta diversity per million T cells fell roughly linearly with age, and a significant reduction was already apparent by age around 39.

The 35 to 40 donors, aged about 6 to 100 years, were systemically healthy Caucasian individuals from Russia. Around 10 milliliters of peripheral blood were drawn from each donor into EDTA-treated Vacutainer tubes. Ficoll-Paque density-gradient centrifugation was used to isolate PBMCs, with at least 7 million per sample. Trizol reagent was used to extract total RNA from the PBMCs, yielding at least 5 micrograms per sample. Naive CD45RAhigh/CD27high T cell percentages were measured by flow cytometry on a PBMC aliquot from every donor. V drops 2 bases and J drops 3 bases, leaving 8 bases in between. The cysteine opens and the phenylalanine closes a CDR3 of 14 amino acids. The CDR3 DNA has 42 bases and is translated from base 1. Based on the germline V gene, the CDR1 and CDR2 sequences are MGHRA and YSYEKL. Libraries were made using 5' RACE. Reads for this sample came from an Illumina HiSeq 2500. A second PCR of roughly 6 to 11 cycles was run with a J-beta primer mix and a sample-barcoded 5' primer. A unique molecular identifier was introduced onto each TCR beta cDNA molecule by a template-switch 5' adaptor carrying 12 random nucleotides. Each sample yielded at least 3 million CDR3-containing paired-end reads. All of the RNA was converted into first-strand cDNA using the Mint cDNA synthesis kit, with a TRBC-specific oligonucleotide serving as the primer. Following uracil-DNA glycosylase treatment, a first 18-cycle PCR with universal primers M1SS and BC2_uni_R was performed on all cDNA. The original pipeline was this. Normalization of each sample was performed by random selection of 1 million high-quality reads, each carrying a distinct molecular identifier. Reads sharing molecular identifiers were discarded rather than binned into consensus sequences. CDR3 identification, clonotype clustering and error correction used MiTCR with a Q25 quality threshold and the strictest error-elimination algorithm. A nonparametric unseen species model using Euler transformation provided a lower-bound estimate of total TCR beta diversity. TCRdb passed the public sequencing reads through fastp at Q25 and MiXCR, retaining productive beta sequences. Merged by CDR3 protein, the rows form single entries marked with the most common genes and DNA. None of the V and J calls come from the authors' own analysis; TCRdb made them. The sample has around 1.5 million distinct CDR3 sequences on record, approximately 59% of them singletons. Of the sample, more than 6% is held by the ten largest clones.

Recombination connected TRBV4-1 to TRBJ2-1; no confident D gene assignment can be made. The specimen sequenced was blood. The sequence derives from a man aged 18 to 29 in good health. The nucleotides are TGCGCCAGCAGCCAACCCTGGGACTACAATGAGCAGTTCTTC. Its translation reads: CASSQPWDYNEQFF.